This T cell receptor beta chain derives from a study of shared clonotypes between healthy human individuals. Background on the study: The composition of the donors was a couple of women and a few men aged 18 to 49.

The naive CD8 subset, CD45RO-negative cells positively selected for CCR7, excluded terminally differentiated effector memory CD45RA+ cells. Using immunoSEQ multiplex PCR, the repertoire was profiled, and TCRdb retains in-frame clones only, with some absent. The sample consists of nearly 2 million clones, about 94% of them appearing once. The CDR3 has 13 amino acids. In germline, CDR1 is MGHRA, CDR2 YSYEKL. V was cut by 1 base and J by 10 bases, with 11 bases left in between. Study results and limitations: The genetic and exposure-history diversity represented was limited by few donors. Rarefaction analysis demonstrated incomplete sorted-subset sequencing notwithstanding large depth.

This clone occurred a few times. Its cognate antigen is unknown. The origin of this receptor is a man aged 18 to 30 in good health. The rearrangement links TRBV4-1 to TRBJ2-1; a possible D gene is TRBD1 (6 bases). Sequencing used naive CD8+ T cells sorted from blood. The CDR3 DNA reads TGCGCCAGCAGCCAAGCAGGGACACTCGAGCAGTTCTTC. Translated: CASSQAGTLEQFF.